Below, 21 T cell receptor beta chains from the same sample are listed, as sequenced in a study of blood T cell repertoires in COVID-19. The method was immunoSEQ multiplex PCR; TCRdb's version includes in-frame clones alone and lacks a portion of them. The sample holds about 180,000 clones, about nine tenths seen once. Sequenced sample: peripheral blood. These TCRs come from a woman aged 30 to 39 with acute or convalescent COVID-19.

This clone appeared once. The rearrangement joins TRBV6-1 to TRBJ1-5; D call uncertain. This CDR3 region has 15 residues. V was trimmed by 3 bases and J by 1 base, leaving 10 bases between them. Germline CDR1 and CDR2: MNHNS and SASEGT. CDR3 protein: CASSDITGSNQPQHF. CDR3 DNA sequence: TGTGCCAGCAGTGATATTACGGGGAGCAATCAGCCCCAGCATTTT.

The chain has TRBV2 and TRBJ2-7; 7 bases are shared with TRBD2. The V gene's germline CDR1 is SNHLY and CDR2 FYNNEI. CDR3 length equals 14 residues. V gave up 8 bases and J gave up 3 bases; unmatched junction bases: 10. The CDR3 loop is CASSGGRRVYEQYF. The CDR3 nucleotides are TGTGCCAGCTCGGGGGGACGACGTGTCTACGAGCAGTACTTC.

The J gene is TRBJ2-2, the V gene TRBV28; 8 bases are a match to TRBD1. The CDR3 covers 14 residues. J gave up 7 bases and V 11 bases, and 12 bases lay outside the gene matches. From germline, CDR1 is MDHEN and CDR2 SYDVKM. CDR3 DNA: TGTGCCTCCTACCCACAGGGGGTGGGCGGGGAGCTGTTTTTT. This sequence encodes CASYPQGVGGELFF.

CDR3 protein: CSAMGQGASDYGYTF. The DNA for the CDR3 is TGCAGCGCAATGGGACAGGGGGCGTCTGACTATGGCTACACCTTC. V usage is TRBV29-1 and J usage is TRBJ1-2, with TRBD1 matching over 12 bases. J gave up 3 bases and V 7 bases, and 9 bases lay outside the gene matches. This CDR3 is 15 amino acids long. CDR1 is SQVTM, CDR2 ANQGSEA, per germline.

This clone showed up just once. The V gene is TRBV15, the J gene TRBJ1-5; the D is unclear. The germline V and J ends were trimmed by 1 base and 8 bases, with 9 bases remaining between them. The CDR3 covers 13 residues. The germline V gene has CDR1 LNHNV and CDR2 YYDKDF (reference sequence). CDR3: CATSRGSTEPQHF. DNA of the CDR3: TGTGCCACCAGCAGAGGTAGCACGGAGCCCCAGCATTTT.

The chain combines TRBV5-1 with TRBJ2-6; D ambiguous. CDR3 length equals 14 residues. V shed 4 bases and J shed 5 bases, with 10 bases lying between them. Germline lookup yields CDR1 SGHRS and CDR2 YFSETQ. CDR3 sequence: CASSASVWANVLTF. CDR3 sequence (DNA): TGCGCCAGCAGCGCCAGCGTATGGGCCAACGTCCTGACTTTC.

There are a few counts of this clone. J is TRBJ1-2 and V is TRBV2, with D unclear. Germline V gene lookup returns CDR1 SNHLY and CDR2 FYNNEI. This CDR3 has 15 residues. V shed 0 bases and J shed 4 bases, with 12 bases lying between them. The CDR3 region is CASSEARGDGYGYTF. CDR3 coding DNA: TGTGCCAGCAGTGAAGCGCGGGGAGACGGCTATGGCTACACCTTC.

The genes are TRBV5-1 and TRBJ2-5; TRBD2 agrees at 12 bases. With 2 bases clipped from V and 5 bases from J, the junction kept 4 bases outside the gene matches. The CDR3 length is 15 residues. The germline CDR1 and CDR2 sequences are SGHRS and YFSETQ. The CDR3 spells CASSFSSGRAETQYF. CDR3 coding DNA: TGCGCCAGCAGCTTTTCTAGCGGGAGGGCGGAGACCCAGTACTTC.

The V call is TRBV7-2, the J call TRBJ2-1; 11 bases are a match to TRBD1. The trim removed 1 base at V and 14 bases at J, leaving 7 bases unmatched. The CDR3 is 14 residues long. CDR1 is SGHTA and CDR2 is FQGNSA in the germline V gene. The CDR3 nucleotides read TGTGCCAGCAGCTTAGTTGGGACAGGGGGTGTGGAGTTCTTC. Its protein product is CASSLVGTGGVEFF.

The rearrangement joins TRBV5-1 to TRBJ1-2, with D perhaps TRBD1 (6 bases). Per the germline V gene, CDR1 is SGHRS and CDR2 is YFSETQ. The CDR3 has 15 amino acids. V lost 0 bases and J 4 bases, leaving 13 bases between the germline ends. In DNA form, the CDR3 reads TGCGCCAGCAGCTTGGAGGGGGGACTAGGCTATGGCTACACCTTC. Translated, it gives CASSLEGGLGYGYTF.

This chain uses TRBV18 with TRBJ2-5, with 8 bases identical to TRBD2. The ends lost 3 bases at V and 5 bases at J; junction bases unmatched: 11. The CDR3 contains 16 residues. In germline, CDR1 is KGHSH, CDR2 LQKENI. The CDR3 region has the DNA TGTGCCAGCTCACCGCTCATAGCGGGATTTATGGAGACCCAGTACTTC. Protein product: CASSPLIAGFMETQYF.

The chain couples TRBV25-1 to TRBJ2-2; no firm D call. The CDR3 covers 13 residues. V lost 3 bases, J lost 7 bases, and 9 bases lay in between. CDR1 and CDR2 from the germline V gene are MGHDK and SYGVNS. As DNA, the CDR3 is TGTGCCAGCAGTGAGAGTGGGCTCGGGGAGCTGTTTTTT. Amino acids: CASSESGLGELFF.

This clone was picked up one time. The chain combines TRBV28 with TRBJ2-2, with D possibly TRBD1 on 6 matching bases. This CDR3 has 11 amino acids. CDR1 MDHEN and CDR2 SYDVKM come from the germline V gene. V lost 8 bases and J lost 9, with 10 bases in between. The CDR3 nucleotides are TGTGCCAGCGTGGGGGCTCGGGAGCTGTTTTTT. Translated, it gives CASVGARELFF.

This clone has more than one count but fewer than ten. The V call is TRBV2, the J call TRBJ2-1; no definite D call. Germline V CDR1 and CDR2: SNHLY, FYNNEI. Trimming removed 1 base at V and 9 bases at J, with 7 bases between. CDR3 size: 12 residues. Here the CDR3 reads CASSEVMREQFF. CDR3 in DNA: TGTGCCAGCAGTGAAGTAATGCGTGAGCAGTTCTTC. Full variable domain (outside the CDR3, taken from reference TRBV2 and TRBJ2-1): EPEVTQTPSHQVTQMGQEVILRCVPISNHLYFYWYRQILGQKVEFLVSFYNNEISEKSEIFDDQFSVERPDGSNFTLKIRSTKLEDSAMYFCASSEVMREQFFGPGTRLTVL.

The CDR3 bases are TGCAGCACCTCGGGGACACATTCTCAGTTCTTC. It specifies CSTSGTHSQFF. The V call is TRBV20-1, the J call TRBJ2-1; maybe TRBD1 (6 bases). Germline V gene sequence: CDR1 DFQATT, CDR2 SNEGSKA (reference sequence). This CDR3 has 11 amino acids.

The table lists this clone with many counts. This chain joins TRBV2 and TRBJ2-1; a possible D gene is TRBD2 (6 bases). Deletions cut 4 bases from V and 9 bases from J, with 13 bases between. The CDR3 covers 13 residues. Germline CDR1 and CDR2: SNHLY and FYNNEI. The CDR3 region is CASSGRDWVEQFF. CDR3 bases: TGTGCCAGCAGTGGGAGGGACTGGGTTGAGCAGTTCTTC.

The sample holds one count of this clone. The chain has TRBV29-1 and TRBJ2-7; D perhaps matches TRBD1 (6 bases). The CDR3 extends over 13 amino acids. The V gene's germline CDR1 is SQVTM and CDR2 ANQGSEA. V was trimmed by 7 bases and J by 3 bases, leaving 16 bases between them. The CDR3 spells CSAHRGQGYEQYF. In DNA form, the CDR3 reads TGCAGCGCCCATCGGGGACAAGGCTACGAGCAGTACTTC.

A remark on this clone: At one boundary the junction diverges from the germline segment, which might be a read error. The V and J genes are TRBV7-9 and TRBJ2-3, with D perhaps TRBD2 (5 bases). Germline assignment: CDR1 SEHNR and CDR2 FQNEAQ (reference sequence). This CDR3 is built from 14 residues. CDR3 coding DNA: TGTGCCAGCGGCTTACTAGACTCCACAGATACGCAGTATTTT. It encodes CASGLLDSTDTQYF.

This CDR3 is CASSQVHGGPEAFF. The CDR3 DNA reads TGTGCCAGCAGCCAAGTCCACGGGGGGCCCGAAGCTTTCTTT. This chain joins TRBV4-2 and TRBJ1-1; perhaps TRBD1 as D (6 bases). The V gene's germline CDR1 is LGHNA and CDR2 YNFKEQ. Deletions cut 1 base from V and 8 bases from J, with 14 bases between. This CDR3 is 14 amino acids long.

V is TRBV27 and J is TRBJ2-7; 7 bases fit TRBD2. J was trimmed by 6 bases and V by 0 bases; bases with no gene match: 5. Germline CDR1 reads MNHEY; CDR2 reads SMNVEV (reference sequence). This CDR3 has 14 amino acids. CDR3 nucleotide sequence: TGTGCCAGCAGTTTATCCGGCGGGAGATTCGAGCAGTACTTC. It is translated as CASSLSGGRFEQYF.

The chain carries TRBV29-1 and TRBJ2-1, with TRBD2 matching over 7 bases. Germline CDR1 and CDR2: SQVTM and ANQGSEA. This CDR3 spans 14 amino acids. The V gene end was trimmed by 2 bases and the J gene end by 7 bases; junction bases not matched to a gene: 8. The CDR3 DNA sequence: TGCAGCGTTGAATTCGTGGGAGGGTCTAATGAGCAGTTCTTC. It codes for CSVEFVGGSNEQFF.